The clone carrying this T cell receptor (beta chain) showed up many times. What it recognizes is unknown. The germline gives CDR1 ENHRY, CDR2 SYGVKD. Germline trimming cut 8 bases from V and 1 base from J; bases unmatched to any gene: 7. The CDR3 is 15 residues long. Scientists amplified the TCR beta CDR3 regions from RNA transcripts. RT-PCR in the first round used HTBI primers; a second-round multiplex PCR followed. Each CDR3 protein gets one entry after TCRdb re-called the multiplex PCR reads with MiXCR. The sample holds about 550,000 distinct CDR3 sequences; approximately 37% are singletons and the top ten take 3.5% to 5%. The sample originates from a study of Graves' ophthalmopathy and Graves' hyperthyroidism. About the research overall: No progression to ophthalmopathy over 18 months defined stable hyperthyroidism.

Whole-study results and caveats: Most thyroid-expanded clonotypes exceeding 0.001 frequency were also found in blood.

The V gene is TRBV10-3, the J gene TRBJ1-4; 7 bases are shared with TRBD1. Sequencing used peripheral blood or thyroid tissue (not recorded which). The receptor was isolated from an adult man with Graves' hyperthyroidism. DNA of the CDR3: TGTGCCATCTCGACAGGGCGAGGAACTAATGAAAAACTGTTTTTT. Its protein product is CAISTGRGTNEKLFF.